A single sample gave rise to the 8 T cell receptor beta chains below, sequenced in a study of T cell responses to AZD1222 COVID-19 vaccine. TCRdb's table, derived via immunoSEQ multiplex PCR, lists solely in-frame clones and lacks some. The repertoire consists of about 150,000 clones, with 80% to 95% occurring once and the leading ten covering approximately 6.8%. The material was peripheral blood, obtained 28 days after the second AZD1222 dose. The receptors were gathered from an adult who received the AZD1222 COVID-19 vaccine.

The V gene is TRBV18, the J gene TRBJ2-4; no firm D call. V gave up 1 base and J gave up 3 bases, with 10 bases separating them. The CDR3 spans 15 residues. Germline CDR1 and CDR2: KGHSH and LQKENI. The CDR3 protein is CASSPQSRGKNIQYF. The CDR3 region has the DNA TGTGCCAGCTCACCACAATCGCGAGGCAAAAACATTCAGTACTTC.

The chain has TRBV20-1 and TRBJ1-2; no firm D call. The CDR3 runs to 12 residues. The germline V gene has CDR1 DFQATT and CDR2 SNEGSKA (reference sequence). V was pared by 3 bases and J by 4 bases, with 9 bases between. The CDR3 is CSASPTRYGYTF. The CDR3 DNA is TGCAGTGCTAGTCCCACCCGCTATGGCTACACCTTC.

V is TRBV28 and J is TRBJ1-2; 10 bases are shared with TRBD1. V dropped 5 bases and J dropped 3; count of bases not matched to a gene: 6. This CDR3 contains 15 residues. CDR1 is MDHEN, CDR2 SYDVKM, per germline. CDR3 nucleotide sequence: TGTGCCAGCAGTATACGGGACAGGGGTGACTATGGCTACACCTTC. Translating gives CASSIRDRGDYGYTF.

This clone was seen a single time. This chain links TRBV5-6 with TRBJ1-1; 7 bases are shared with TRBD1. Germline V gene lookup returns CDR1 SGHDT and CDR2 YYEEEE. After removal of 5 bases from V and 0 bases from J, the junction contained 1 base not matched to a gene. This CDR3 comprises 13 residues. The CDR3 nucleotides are TGTGCCAGCAGGGGACAGCTGAACACTGAAGCTTTCTTT. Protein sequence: CASRGQLNTEAFF.

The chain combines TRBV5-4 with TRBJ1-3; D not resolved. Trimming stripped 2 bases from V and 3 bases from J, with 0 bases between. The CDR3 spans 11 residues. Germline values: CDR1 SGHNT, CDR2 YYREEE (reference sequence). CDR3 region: CASSFGNTIYF. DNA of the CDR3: TGTGCCAGCAGCTTTGGAAACACCATATATTTT.

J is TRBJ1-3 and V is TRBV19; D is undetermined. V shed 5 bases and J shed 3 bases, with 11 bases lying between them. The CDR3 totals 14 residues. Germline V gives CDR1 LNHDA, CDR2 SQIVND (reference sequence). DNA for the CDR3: TGTGCCAGTAGTCTTGTTATGGGTGGAAACACCATATATTTT. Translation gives CASSLVMGGNTIYF.

The CDR3 spells CASSSGQTSTDTQYF. In nucleotides, the CDR3 is TGCGCCAGCAGCTCAGGACAGACTAGCACAGATACGCAGTATTTT. This rearrangement joins TRBV5-1 to TRBJ2-3; D might be TRBD1 (6 bases). Per germline, CDR1 SGHRS and CDR2 YFSETQ. The CDR3 is 15 amino acids. V was cut by 3 bases and J by 0 bases, with 11 bases left in between.

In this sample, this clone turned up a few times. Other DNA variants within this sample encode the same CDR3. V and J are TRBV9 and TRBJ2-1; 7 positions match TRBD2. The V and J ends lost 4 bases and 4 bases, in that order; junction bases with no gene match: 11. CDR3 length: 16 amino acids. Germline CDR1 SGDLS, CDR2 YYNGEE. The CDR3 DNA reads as TGTGCCAGCAGCCCTCGGGGGAGCGGGGCTTACAATGAGCAGTTCTTC. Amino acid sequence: CASSPRGSGAYNEQFF.